This T cell receptor beta chain originates from a study of T-cell reconstitution after alpha-beta-depleted transplantation in children. V was pared by 3 bases and J by 9 bases, with 9 bases of the junction left unmatched. Germline CDR1 reads MGHRA; CDR2 reads YSYEKL. This CDR3 is built from 15 residues. Molecular barcoding with unique molecular identifiers was used for the TCRbeta library. TCRdb passed the PCR reads through MiXCR, listing each CDR3 protein once. This table holds some 500,000 distinct CDR3 sequences, approximately 20% found once. The sequences come from PBMCs from the stem cell graft donor, collected from the stem cell graft. The chain recombines TRBV4-1 with TRBJ1-1, with 11 nucleotides matching TRBD1. The clonotype was recovered from a human donor who donated a stem cell graft to a child with acute lymphoblastic leukemia. The CDR3 reads CASSQGLRDRGKAFF. The CDR3 DNA sequence: TGCGCCAGCAGCCAGGGTCTCCGGGACAGGGGGAAAGCTTTCTTT.